This T cell receptor (beta chain) was recovered during a study of blood T cells in healthy people across ages. Notes on the study in general: The study found TCR beta diversity correlated strongly with naive T cell percentage.

A J-beta primer mix and a sample-barcoded 5' primer were used in a second PCR of about 6 to 12 cycles. TCRdb re-analysed the 5' RACE reads in MiXCR, keeping a single row per CDR3 protein. The profile shows about 1.5 million distinct CDR3 sequences, approximately 38% of them singletons. The donors, aged about 6 to 95, were healthy Caucasians from Russia. Per the germline V gene, CDR1 is SGHRS and CDR2 is YFSETQ. V dropped 1 base and J dropped 6 bases, with 10 bases sitting between them. The CDR3 has 13 residues. Turning to this clonotype: The antigen is not known.

The TCR originated in a woman aged 18-35 years in good health. Sequencing was carried out using blood. V usage is TRBV5-1 and J usage is TRBJ1-2, with D possibly TRBD1 on 5 matching bases. Written as DNA, the CDR3 is TGCGCCAGCAGCTTGCACACAGGAAATGGCTACACCTTC. Its translation is CASSLHTGNGYTF.